The rows below give T cell receptor beta chains drawn from one sample of a study of shared clonotypes between healthy human individuals. TCRdb's copy holds only in-frame clones and misses some; the assay was immunoSEQ multiplex PCR. The sample has hundreds of thousands of clones, roughly 70% seen once. Sequencing input: memory CD4+ T cells sorted from blood. The receptors stem from a young woman in good health. CDR3s include the opening cysteine and the closing phenylalanine or tryptophan. D genes are given only for firm matches. Clone size appears in some rows only: once, few, many, or a class for an expanded clone.

CDR3 length: 14; J gene: TRBJ2-1; V gene: TRBV27; clone size: few; D gene: .; CDR3 DNA: TGTGCCAGCAGGACCGGGACGGCCTTTGATGAGCAGTTCTTC; CDR3 protein: CASRTGTAFDEQFF
CDR3 length: 14; J gene: TRBJ1-1; V gene: TRBV5-1; clone size: once; D gene: TRBD1; CDR3 DNA: TGCGCCAGCAGCTCGGGACAGGGTGTCACTGAAGCTTTCTTT; CDR3 protein: CASSSGQGVTEAFF
CDR3 length: 13; J gene: TRBJ2-7; V gene: TRBV28; clone size: .; D gene: .; CDR3 DNA: TGTGCCAGCAGTAAAACGACTGATTGGGAGCAGTACTTC; CDR3 protein: CASSKTTDWEQYF
CDR3 length: 16; J gene: TRBJ1-3; V gene: TRBV28; clone size: .; D gene: .; CDR3 DNA: TGTGCCAGCAGTTCTCCCGGGGGCAGAACCGGAAACACCATATATTTT; CDR3 protein: CASSSPGGRTGNTIYF
CDR3 length: 13; J gene: TRBJ1-1; V gene: TRBV6-1; clone size: .; D gene: .; CDR3 DNA: TGTGCCAGCAGGGAAACAGGAAACACTGAAGCTTTCTTT; CDR3 protein: CASRETGNTEAFF
CDR3 length: 14; J gene: TRBJ2-7; V gene: TRBV10-3; clone size: .; D gene: TRBD2; CDR3 DNA: TGTGCCATCAGTGACCGAGCGGGAACTTACGAGCAGTACTTC; CDR3 protein: CAISDRAGTYEQYF
CDR3 length: 14; J gene: TRBJ2-2; V gene: TRBV23-1; clone size: .; D gene: .; CDR3 DNA: TGCGCCAGCAGTCACCACGGACGCCCGGGCGAGCTGTTTTTT; CDR3 protein: CASSHHGRPGELFF
CDR3 length: 12; J gene: TRBJ2-2; V gene: TRBV11-2; clone size: .; D gene: .; CDR3 DNA: TGTGCCAGCTACAAATTTAACGGGGAGCTGTTTTTT; CDR3 protein: CASYKFNGELFF
CDR3 length: 16; J gene: TRBJ2-2; V gene: TRBV28; clone size: .; D gene: TRBD2; CDR3 DNA: TGTGCCAGCATTATTGGTAGCGGGGCGAACACCGGGGAGCTGTTTTTT; CDR3 protein: CASIIGSGANTGELFF
CDR3 length: 13; J gene: TRBJ1-1; V gene: TRBV10-1; clone size: .; D gene: .; CDR3 DNA: TGCGCCAGCAGTGAGAACATGAACACTGAAGCTTTCTTT; CDR3 protein: CASSENMNTEAFF
CDR3 length: 13; J gene: TRBJ2-3; V gene: TRBV2; clone size: once; D gene: .; CDR3 DNA: TGTGCCAGCAGTGTAGGGAACACAGATACGCAGTATTTT; CDR3 protein: CASSVGNTDTQYF
CDR3 length: 16; J gene: TRBJ2-3; V gene: TRBV10-3; clone size: .; D gene: TRBD2; CDR3 DNA: TGTGCCATCAGCAAGGGACTAGCGGGAAGCGGAGATACGCAGTATTTT; CDR3 protein: CAISKGLAGSGDTQYF
CDR3 length: 15; J gene: TRBJ1-5; V gene: TRBV19; clone size: .; D gene: TRBD1; CDR3 DNA: TGTGCCAGTACCGCCGGGACAGCTCGCCGTCAGCCCCAGCATTTT; CDR3 protein: CASTAGTARRQPQHF
CDR3 length: 12; J gene: TRBJ2-1; V gene: TRBV29-1; clone size: .; D gene: TRBD2; CDR3 DNA: TGCAGCGGACTAGCGGGAGAAGATGAGCAGTTCTTC; CDR3 protein: CSGLAGEDEQFF
CDR3 length: 15; J gene: TRBJ2-1; V gene: TRBV9; clone size: .; D gene: TRBD1; CDR3 DNA: TGTGCCAGCAGCCCTCGACAGGGGACGAACAATGAGCAGTTCTTC; CDR3 protein: CASSPRQGTNNEQFF
CDR3 length: 15; J gene: TRBJ2-1; V gene: TRBV5-1; clone size: .; D gene: .; CDR3 DNA: TGCGCCAGCAGCTTGGCCTCGGGCGGGTACAATGAGCAGTTCTTC; CDR3 protein: CASSLASGGYNEQFF
CDR3 length: 15; J gene: TRBJ2-5; V gene: TRBV9; clone size: .; D gene: TRBD1; CDR3 DNA: TGTGCCAGCAGCACAAAGGACAGGGTGCTAGAGACCCAGTACTTC; CDR3 protein: CASSTKDRVLETQYF
CDR3 length: 12; J gene: TRBJ2-7; V gene: TRBV30; clone size: .; D gene: .; CDR3 DNA: TGTGCCTGGAGCCGCCTAGGCTACGAGCAGTACTTC; CDR3 protein: CAWSRLGYEQYF
CDR3 length: 14; J gene: TRBJ2-1; V gene: TRBV5-1; clone size: .; D gene: .; CDR3 DNA: TGCGCCACGGCCTTGGCGAGCTCCTACAATGAGCAGTTCTTC; CDR3 protein: CATALASSYNEQFF
CDR3 length: 14; J gene: TRBJ1-1; V gene: TRBV6-6; clone size: few; D gene: TRBD1; CDR3 DNA: TGTGCCAGCAGTTACCAGGGGGGGAACACTGAAGCTTTCTTT; CDR3 protein: CASSYQGGNTEAFF
CDR3 length: 15; J gene: TRBJ1-5; V gene: TRBV6-5; clone size: .; D gene: TRBD1; CDR3 DNA: TGTGCCAGCAGTCCACGACCAGGGGGCGTTCAGCCCCAGCATTTT; CDR3 protein: CASSPRPGGVQPQHF
CDR3 length: 15; J gene: TRBJ2-1; V gene: TRBV28; clone size: few; D gene: TRBD1; CDR3 DNA: TGTGCCAGCACCGCATTAGGGACAGGGGACAATGAGCAGTTCTTC; CDR3 protein: CASTALGTGDNEQFF
CDR3 length: 15; J gene: TRBJ2-2; V gene: TRBV6-1; clone size: many; D gene: .; CDR3 DNA: TGTGCCAGCAGTGAACAGACAGGAAACACCGGGGAGCTGTTTTTT; CDR3 protein: CASSEQTGNTGELFF
CDR3 length: 13; J gene: TRBJ1-4; V gene: TRBV6-6; clone size: .; D gene: .; CDR3 DNA: TGTGCCAGCAGACTGGCAATTAATGAAAAACTGTTTTTT; CDR3 protein: CASRLAINEKLFF
CDR3 length: 14; J gene: TRBJ1-5; V gene: TRBV19; clone size: few; D gene: .; CDR3 DNA: TGTGCCAGTAGTATGGACAGTTTAGCCCAGCCCCAGCATTTT; CDR3 protein: CASSMDSLAQPQHF
CDR3 length: 15; J gene: TRBJ2-1; V gene: TRBV7-2; clone size: .; D gene: .; CDR3 DNA: TGTGCCAGCAGCTTAGTTGTCCTAGTAGACAATGAGCAGTTCTTC; CDR3 protein: CASSLVVLVDNEQFF
CDR3 length: 14; J gene: TRBJ2-2; V gene: TRBV5-4; clone size: few; D gene: .; CDR3 DNA: TGTGCCAGCAGCTTGGAGGGAGATGAGAGGGAGCTGTTTTTT; CDR3 protein: CASSLEGDERELFF
CDR3 length: 12; J gene: TRBJ2-1; V gene: TRBV5-5; clone size: .; D gene: .; CDR3 DNA: TGTGCCAGCAGCTTGTCGCGGGAAGAGCAGTTCTTC; CDR3 protein: CASSLSREEQFF
CDR3 length: 15; J gene: TRBJ2-6; V gene: TRBV12-1; clone size: .; D gene: .; CDR3 DNA: TGTGCCAGCATCCGCGGGGTCTCTGGGGCCAACGTCCTGACTTTC; CDR3 protein: CASIRGVSGANVLTF
CDR3 length: 12; J gene: TRBJ2-1; V gene: TRBV11-3; clone size: .; D gene: .; CDR3 DNA: TGTGCCAGCAGCCGCACGGTGAATGAGCAGTTCTTC; CDR3 protein: CASSRTVNEQFF
CDR3 length: 17; J gene: TRBJ2-2; V gene: TRBV28; clone size: .; D gene: TRBD2; CDR3 DNA: TGTGCCAGCAGTTCGGGACTAGCGGGAGTTGCGACCGGGGAGCTGTTTTTT; CDR3 protein: CASSSGLAGVATGELFF
CDR3 length: 14; J gene: TRBJ2-3; V gene: TRBV11-2; clone size: once; D gene: .; CDR3 DNA: TGTGCCAGCAGCACCGCCGGTCCATGGGATACGCAGTATTTT; CDR3 protein: CASSTAGPWDTQYF
CDR3 length: 13; J gene: TRBJ2-3; V gene: TRBV6-1; clone size: .; D gene: .; CDR3 DNA: TGTGCCAGCAGGGAGGGATACACAGATACGCAGTATTTT; CDR3 protein: CASREGYTDTQYF
CDR3 length: 15; J gene: TRBJ1-4; V gene: TRBV18; clone size: .; D gene: .; CDR3 DNA: TGTGCCAGCTCACCTTTGGGACAAGGCGGGGAAAAACTGTTTTTT; CDR3 protein: CASSPLGQGGEKLFF
CDR3 length: 11; J gene: TRBJ1-5; V gene: TRBV20-1; clone size: .; D gene: .; CDR3 DNA: TGCAGTGCTAGAGGGGGCCAGCCCCAGCATTTT; CDR3 protein: CSARGGQPQHF
CDR3 length: 14; J gene: TRBJ2-2; V gene: TRBV11-2; clone size: .; D gene: .; CDR3 DNA: TGTGCCAGCACGGTCGGCAGGAACACCGGGGAGCTGTTTTTT; CDR3 protein: CASTVGRNTGELFF
CDR3 length: 16; J gene: TRBJ1-5; V gene: TRBV28; clone size: .; D gene: .; CDR3 DNA: TGTGCCAGCCTCGGTCCGGGGGAGGTAAGGGGTCAGCCCCAGCATTTT; CDR3 protein: CASLGPGEVRGQPQHF
CDR3 length: 14; J gene: TRBJ2-7; V gene: TRBV28; clone size: few; D gene: .; CDR3 DNA: TGTGCCAGCAGTTTAATAGGAACTAGTGGCGAGCAGTACTTC; CDR3 protein: CASSLIGTSGEQYF
CDR3 length: 14; J gene: TRBJ1-2; V gene: TRBV7-8; clone size: once; D gene: .; CDR3 DNA: TGTGCCAGCAGCTTAGGCAAGGTTCCCACCGGCTACACCTTC; CDR3 protein: CASSLGKVPTGYTF
CDR3 length: 16; J gene: TRBJ2-7; V gene: TRBV5-6; clone size: .; D gene: .; CDR3 DNA: TGTGCCAGCAGCGACTTCCGGGCCGACATGTCCTACGAGCAGTACTTC; CDR3 protein: CASSDFRADMSYEQYF
CDR3 length: 16; J gene: TRBJ2-3; V gene: TRBV9; clone size: .; D gene: .; CDR3 DNA: TGTGCCAGCAGCGTAGGGTCCGGAGCTAGCACAGATACGCAGTATTTT; CDR3 protein: CASSVGSGASTDTQYF
CDR3 length: 16; J gene: TRBJ1-1; V gene: TRBV5-1; clone size: once; D gene: .; CDR3 DNA: TGCGCCAGCAGCTTGGTCCCCCCTACCATGAACACTGAAGCTTTCTTT; CDR3 protein: CASSLVPPTMNTEAFF
CDR3 length: 17; J gene: TRBJ1-5; V gene: TRBV5-1; clone size: .; D gene: TRBD1; CDR3 DNA: TGCGCCAGCAGCTTGAACCCGGGACAGGAAGGGATGGTGGCCCAGCATTTT; CDR3 protein: CASSLNPGQEGMVAQHF
CDR3 length: 14; J gene: TRBJ1-4; V gene: TRBV28; clone size: .; D gene: .; CDR3 DNA: TGTGCCAGCAGTTTGGGGGGGCGGGATGAAAAACTGTTTTTT; CDR3 protein: CASSLGGRDEKLFF
CDR3 length: 14; J gene: TRBJ1-1; V gene: TRBV27; clone size: .; D gene: .; CDR3 DNA: TGTGCCAGCGGTTCAAAGTTCATGAACACTGAAGCTTTCTTT; CDR3 protein: CASGSKFMNTEAFF
CDR3 length: 15; J gene: TRBJ2-5; V gene: TRBV5-1; clone size: .; D gene: .; CDR3 DNA: TGCGCCAGCAGCTACTCGGCCGGTTTACAAGAGACCCAGTACTTC; CDR3 protein: CASSYSAGLQETQYF
CDR3 length: 16; J gene: TRBJ1-5; V gene: TRBV30; clone size: .; D gene: .; CDR3 DNA: TGTGCCTGGAGTGGGCAGGGTCCGTATAGCAATCAGCCCCAGCATTTT; CDR3 protein: CAWSGQGPYSNQPQHF
CDR3 length: 15; J gene: TRBJ1-2; V gene: TRBV13; clone size: once; D gene: .; CDR3 DNA: TGTGCCAGCAGCTTCTACCGGGAAGTCGACTATGGCTACACCTTC; CDR3 protein: CASSFYREVDYGYTF
CDR3 length: 12; J gene: TRBJ1-5; V gene: TRBV7-9; clone size: .; D gene: .; CDR3 DNA: TGTGCCAGCAGCTCCTCCTCTGGGCCCCAGCATTTT; CDR3 protein: CASSSSSGPQHF
CDR3 length: 17; J gene: TRBJ2-3; V gene: TRBV28; clone size: .; D gene: TRBD2; CDR3 DNA: TGTGCCAGCAGTTTGTGGGAAGACGGGAGGTTCTCAGATACGCAGTATTTT; CDR3 protein: CASSLWEDGRFSDTQYF
CDR3 length: 17; J gene: TRBJ1-5; V gene: TRBV4-2; clone size: .; D gene: TRBD1; CDR3 DNA: TGTGCCAGCAGCCGGGAGGGAGGGGGCGCGAGCAATCAGCCCCAGCATTTT; CDR3 protein: CASSREGGGASNQPQHF
CDR3 length: 15; J gene: TRBJ2-1; V gene: TRBV11-1; clone size: .; D gene: .; CDR3 DNA: TGTGCCAGCAGGGTAAGGGACTCACCGACGGGTGAGCAGTTCTTC; CDR3 protein: CASRVRDSPTGEQFF
CDR3 length: 15; J gene: TRBJ2-3; V gene: TRBV27; clone size: .; D gene: TRBD1; CDR3 DNA: TGTGCCAGCAGCCCCAGGGGACAGAGCACAGATACGCAGTATTTT; CDR3 protein: CASSPRGQSTDTQYF
CDR3 length: 16; J gene: TRBJ1-2; V gene: TRBV28; clone size: .; D gene: TRBD1; CDR3 DNA: TGTGCCAGCAGTCTTACAGGGGGAAAAGCTAACTATGGCTACACCTTC; CDR3 protein: CASSLTGGKANYGYTF
CDR3 length: 16; J gene: TRBJ1-4; V gene: TRBV6-1; clone size: .; D gene: .; CDR3 DNA: TGTGCCAGCAGTGAAAGTAAAGGGGGGGCGCGTGAAAAACTGTTTTTT; CDR3 protein: CASSESKGGAREKLFF
CDR3 length: 13; J gene: TRBJ2-3; V gene: TRBV18; clone size: .; D gene: .; CDR3 DNA: TGTGCCAGCTCACCACAATCCCAGGATACGCAGTATTTT; CDR3 protein: CASSPQSQDTQYF
CDR3 length: 15; J gene: TRBJ2-5; V gene: TRBV11-2; clone size: .; D gene: .; CDR3 DNA: TGTGCCAGCAGCTCCGACCCAGGGAACCAAGAGACCCAGTACTTC; CDR3 protein: CASSSDPGNQETQYF
CDR3 length: 16; J gene: TRBJ2-1; V gene: TRBV9; clone size: .; D gene: TRBD2; CDR3 DNA: TGTGCCAGCAGCGTAGGCGGACTAGCGGGGGACAATGAGCAGTTCTTC; CDR3 protein: CASSVGGLAGDNEQFF
CDR3 length: 16; J gene: TRBJ2-5; V gene: TRBV7-2; clone size: .; D gene: TRBD2; CDR3 DNA: TGTGCCAGCAGCTACCCTCCTAGCGGGGCAAGCGAGACCCAGTACTTC; CDR3 protein: CASSYPPSGASETQYF